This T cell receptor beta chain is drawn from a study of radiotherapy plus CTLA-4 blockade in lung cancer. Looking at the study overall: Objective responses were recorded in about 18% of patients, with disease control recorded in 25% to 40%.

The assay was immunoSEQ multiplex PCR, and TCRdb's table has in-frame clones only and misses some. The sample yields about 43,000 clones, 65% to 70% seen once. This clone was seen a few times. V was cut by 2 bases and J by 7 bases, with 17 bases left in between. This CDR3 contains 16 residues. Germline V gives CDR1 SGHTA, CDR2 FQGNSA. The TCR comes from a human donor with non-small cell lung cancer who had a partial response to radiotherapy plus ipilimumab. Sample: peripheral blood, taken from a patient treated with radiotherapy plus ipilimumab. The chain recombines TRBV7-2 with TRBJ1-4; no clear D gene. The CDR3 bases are TGTGCCAGCAGCTTAATGAGTTCCCGCGGTAGTGAAAAACTGTTTTTT. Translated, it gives CASSLMSSRGSEKLFF. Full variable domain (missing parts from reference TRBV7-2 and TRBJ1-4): GAGVSQSPSNKVTEKGKDVELRCDPISGHTALYWYRQSLGQGLEFLIYFQGNSAPDKSGLPSDRFSAERTGGSVSTLTIQRTQQEDSAVYLCASSLMSSRGSEKLFFGSGTQLSVL.